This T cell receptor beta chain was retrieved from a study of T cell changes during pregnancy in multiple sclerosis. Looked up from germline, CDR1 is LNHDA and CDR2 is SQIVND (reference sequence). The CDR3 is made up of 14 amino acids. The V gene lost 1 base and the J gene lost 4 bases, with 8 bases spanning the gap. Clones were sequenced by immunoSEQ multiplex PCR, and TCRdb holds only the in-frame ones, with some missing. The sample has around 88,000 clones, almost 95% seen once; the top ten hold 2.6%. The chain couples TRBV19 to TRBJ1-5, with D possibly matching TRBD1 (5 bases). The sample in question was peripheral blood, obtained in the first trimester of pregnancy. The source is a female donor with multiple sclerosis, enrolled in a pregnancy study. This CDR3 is CASSIVGGNQPQHF. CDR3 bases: TGTGCCAGTAGTATAGTTGGGGGGAATCAGCCCCAGCATTTT. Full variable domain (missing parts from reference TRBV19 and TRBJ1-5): DGGITQSPKYLFRKEGQNVTLSCEQNLNHDAMYWYRQDPGQGLRLIYYSQIVNDFQKGDIAEGYSVSREKKESFPLTVTSAQKNPTAFYLCASSIVGGNQPQHFGDGTRLSIL.